This is a list of T cell receptor beta chains from one sample in a study of blood T cell repertoires in COVID-19. Sequencing used immunoSEQ multiplex PCR; TCRdb keeps in-frame clones, though not all of them. The profile covers about 94,000 clones, with 87% appearing a single time and approximately 7.4% taken by the ten largest. The specimen was peripheral blood. The receptors here all came from a human donor with acute or convalescent COVID-19. The donor label of this sample is uncertain. CDR3s include the opening cysteine and the closing phenylalanine or tryptophan. A D gene is named only where the DNA matches it firmly. A clone size is listed for some rows: how often the clone was seen (once, few, many), or a class if it is expanded.

d_gene,v_gene,j_gene,abundance,CDR3nt,CDR3aa
NA,TRBV4-1,TRBJ2-7,NA,TGCGCCAGCAGCCGAACAGGAGACTACGAGCAGTACTTC,CASSRTGDYEQYF
NA,TRBV30,TRBJ2-6,NA,TGTGCCTGGACCTCTCTAATTCGTGTAGGGGCCAACGTCCTGACTTTC,CAWTSLIRVGANVLTF
TRBD2,TRBV19,TRBJ2-7,NA,TGTGCCAGTAGTATAGGGGCCGGGGGGTTCTACGAGCAGTACTTC,CASSIGAGGFYEQYF
TRBD1,TRBV6-5,TRBJ1-2,NA,TGTGCCAGCAGGGGGACAGGGGCGGGCTATGGCTACACCTTC,CASRGTGAGYGYTF
TRBD1,TRBV18,TRBJ2-1,NA,TGTGCCAGCTCACCAGGACAGGGCTGGGACAATGAGCAGTTCTTC,CASSPGQGWDNEQFF
NA,TRBV25-1,TRBJ1-2,once,TGTGCCAGCAGTGAATTCGGCCAGGCGACGCATGGCTACACCTTC,CASSEFGQATHGYTF
NA,TRBV5-5,TRBJ1-1,NA,TGTGCCAGCAGCCCGGAGGCAGGTCGGGGTTACACTGAAGTTTTCTTT,CASSPEAGRGYTEVFF
TRBD2,TRBV27,TRBJ2-3,NA,TGTGCCAGCAGTTTAAGCCCAGCGGGGGGGCCCCAAGATACGCAGTATTTT,CASSLSPAGGPQDTQYF
TRBD2,TRBV7-2,TRBJ2-5,NA,TGTGCCAGCAGCCCCCGGGGGGGAGAGACCCAGTACTTC,CASSPRGGETQYF
NA,TRBV6-4,TRBJ1-1,NA,TGTGCCAGCAGTGACTCCCCAGGGGCGGTTGGAATCAACACTGAAGCTTTCTTT,CASSDSPGAVGINTEAFF
NA,TRBV1,TRBJ2-3,NA,TGCACCAGCAGCCAAACCCTCAAAACCGGGACTAGCGGGGGATCCGATACGCAGTATTTT,CTSSQTLKTGTSGGSDTQYF
TRBD2,TRBV5-1,TRBJ2-7,NA,TGCGCCAGCAGCTTGGTGGCGGGGGGAAACTACGAGCAGTACTTC,CASSLVAGGNYEQYF
TRBD1,TRBV6-1,TRBJ1-1,NA,TGTGCCAGCAGTGGGGCTTTGACAGGGTTCATGAACACTGAAGCTTTCTTT,CASSGALTGFMNTEAFF
TRBD1,TRBV18,TRBJ2-7,NA,TGTGCCAGCTCACGGACCGCGACAGGGGTGTCGTACGAGCAGTACTTC,CASSRTATGVSYEQYF
NA,TRBV5-1,TRBJ1-1,NA,TGCGCCAGCAGCTTGGGGGATGGGGAGTTTGAAGCTTTCTTT,CASSLGDGEFEAFF
TRBD2,TRBV7-9,TRBJ2-3,NA,TGTGCCAGTGGGACTAGCGGGGGCACAGATACGCAGTATTTT,CASGTSGGTDTQYF
NA,TRBV7-9,TRBJ1-1,few,TGTGCCAGCAGCGACGAGATGAACGGGGTGACTGAAGCTTTCTTT,CASSDEMNGVTEAFF
TRBD2,TRBV6-1,TRBJ2-7,NA,TGTGCCAGCAGTGATCCCGTCGGCGGGGGGCTAATCTACGAGCAGTACTTC,CASSDPVGGGLIYEQYF
TRBD1,TRBV19,TRBJ2-1,NA,TGTGCCAGTAGTTCGGACAGGCGGTTTTACAATGAGCAGTTCTTC,CASSSDRRFYNEQFF
NA,TRBV3-1/TRBV3-2,TRBJ1-4,NA,TGTGCCAGCAGCCAAGCCGGACACAATCAACTGTTTTTT,CASSQAGHNQLFF
TRBD1,TRBV2,TRBJ1-1,NA,TGTGCCAGCAGTCTAGACAGGGTGGGAGCTTTCTTT,CASSLDRVGAFF
TRBD1,TRBV14,TRBJ1-6,NA,TGTGCCAGCAGCCAATTACCGGGACAGGGTTATTCACCCCTCCACTTT,CASSQLPGQGYSPLHF
TRBD2,TRBV6-5,TRBJ2-7,NA,TGTGCCAGCAGGCAAACTAGCGGGGGACCATACGAGCAGTACTTC,CASRQTSGGPYEQYF
TRBD1,TRBV4-1,TRBJ2-7,NA,TGCGCCAGCAGCCAAGGGCCAGTAGGACAGGGGGCGGGATGGCAGTACTTC,CASSQGPVGQGAGWQYF
TRBD2,TRBV19,TRBJ2-3,NA,TGTGCCAGTAGTCCCTATTGGACTAGCGGTACAGATACGCAGTATTTT,CASSPYWTSGTDTQYF